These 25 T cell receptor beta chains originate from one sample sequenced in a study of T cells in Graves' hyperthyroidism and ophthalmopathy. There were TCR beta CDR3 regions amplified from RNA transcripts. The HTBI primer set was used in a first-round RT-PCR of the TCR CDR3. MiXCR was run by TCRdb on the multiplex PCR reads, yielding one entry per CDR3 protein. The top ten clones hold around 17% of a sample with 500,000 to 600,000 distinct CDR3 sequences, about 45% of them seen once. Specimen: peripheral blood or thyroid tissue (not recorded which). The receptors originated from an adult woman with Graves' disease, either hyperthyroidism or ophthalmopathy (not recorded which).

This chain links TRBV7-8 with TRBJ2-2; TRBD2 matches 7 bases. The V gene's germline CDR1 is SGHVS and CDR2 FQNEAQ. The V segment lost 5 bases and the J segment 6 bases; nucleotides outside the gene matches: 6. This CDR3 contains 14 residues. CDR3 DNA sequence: TGTGCCAGCAGCCTCGGGACTAATGCCGGGGAGCTGTTTTTT. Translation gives CASSLGTNAGELFF. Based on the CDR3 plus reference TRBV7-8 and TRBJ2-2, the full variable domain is GAGVSQSPRYKVAKRGQDVALRCDPISGHVSLFWYQQALGQGPEFLTYFQNEAQLDKSGLPSDRFFAERPEGSVSTLKIQRTQQEDSAVYLCASSLGTNAGELFFGEGSRLTVL.

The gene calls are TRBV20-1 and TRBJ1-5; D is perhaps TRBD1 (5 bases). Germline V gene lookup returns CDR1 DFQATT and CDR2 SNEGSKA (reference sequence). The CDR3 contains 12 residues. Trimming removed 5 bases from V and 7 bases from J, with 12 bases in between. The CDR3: CSAWEGRQPQHF. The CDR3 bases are TGCAGTGCTTGGGAGGGGAGACAGCCCCAGCATTTT.

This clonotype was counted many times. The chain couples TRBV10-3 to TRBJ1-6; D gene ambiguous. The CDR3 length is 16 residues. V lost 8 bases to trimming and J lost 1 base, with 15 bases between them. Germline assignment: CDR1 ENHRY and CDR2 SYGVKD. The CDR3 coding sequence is TGTGCCATCTCCGAGGGCTTGGGATCCTATAATTCACCCCTCCACTTT. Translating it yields CAISEGLGSYNSPLHF.

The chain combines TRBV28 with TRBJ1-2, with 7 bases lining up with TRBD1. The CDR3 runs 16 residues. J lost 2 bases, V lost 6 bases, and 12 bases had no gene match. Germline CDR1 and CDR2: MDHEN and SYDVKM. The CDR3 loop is CASRPGGTDLNYGYTF. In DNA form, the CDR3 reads TGTGCCAGCAGACCAGGAGGGACAGACCTAAACTATGGCTACACCTTC.

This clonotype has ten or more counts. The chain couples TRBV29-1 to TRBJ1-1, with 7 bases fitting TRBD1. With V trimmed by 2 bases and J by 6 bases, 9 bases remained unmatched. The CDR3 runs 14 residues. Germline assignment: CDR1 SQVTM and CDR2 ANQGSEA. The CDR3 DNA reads TGCAGCGTTGAAAGGGGGCGCGGGGTCTCTGAAGCTTTCTTT. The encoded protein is CSVERGRGVSEAFF. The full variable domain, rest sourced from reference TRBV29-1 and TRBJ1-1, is SAVISQKPSRDICQRGTSLTIQCQVDSQVTMMFWYRQQPGQSLTLIATANQGSEATYESGFVIDKFPISRPNLTFSTLTVSNMSPEDSSIYLCSVERGRGVSEAFFGQGTRLTVV.

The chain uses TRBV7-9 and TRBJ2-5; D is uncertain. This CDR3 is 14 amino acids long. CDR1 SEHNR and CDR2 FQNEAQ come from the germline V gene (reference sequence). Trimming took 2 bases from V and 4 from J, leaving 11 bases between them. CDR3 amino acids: CASSLPRPGETQYF. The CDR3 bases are TGTGCCAGCAGCTTACCCAGACCGGGAGAGACCCAGTACTTC.

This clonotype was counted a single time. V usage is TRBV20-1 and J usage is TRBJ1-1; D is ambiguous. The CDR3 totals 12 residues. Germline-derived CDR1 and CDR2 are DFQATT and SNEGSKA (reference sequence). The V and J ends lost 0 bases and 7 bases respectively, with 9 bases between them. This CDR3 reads CSAREGSDEAFF. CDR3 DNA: TGCAGTGCTAGAGAAGGAAGCGATGAAGCTTTCTTT.

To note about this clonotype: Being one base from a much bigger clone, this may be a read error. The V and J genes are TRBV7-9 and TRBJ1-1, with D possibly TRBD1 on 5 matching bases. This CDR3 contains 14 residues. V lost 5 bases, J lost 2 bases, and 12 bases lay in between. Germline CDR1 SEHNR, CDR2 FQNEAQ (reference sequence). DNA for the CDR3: TGTGCCAGCAGCCTTAGCAGGGTAAACACTGAAGCTTTCTTT. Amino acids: CASSLSRVNTEAFF.

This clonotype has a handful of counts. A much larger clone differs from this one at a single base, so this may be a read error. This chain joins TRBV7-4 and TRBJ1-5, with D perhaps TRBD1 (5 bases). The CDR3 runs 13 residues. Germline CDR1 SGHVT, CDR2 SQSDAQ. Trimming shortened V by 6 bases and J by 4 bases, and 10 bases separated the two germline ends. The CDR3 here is CASRRGVNQPQHF. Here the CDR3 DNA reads TGTGCCAGCAGGCGGGGGGTGAATCAGCCCCAGCATTTT.

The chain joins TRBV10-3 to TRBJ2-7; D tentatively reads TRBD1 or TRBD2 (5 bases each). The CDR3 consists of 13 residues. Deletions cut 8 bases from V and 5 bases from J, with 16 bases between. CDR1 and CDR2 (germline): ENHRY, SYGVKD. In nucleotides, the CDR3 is TGTGCCATCGCCCGCCTCGGGGCTGACGAGCAGTACTTC. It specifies CAIARLGADEQYF.

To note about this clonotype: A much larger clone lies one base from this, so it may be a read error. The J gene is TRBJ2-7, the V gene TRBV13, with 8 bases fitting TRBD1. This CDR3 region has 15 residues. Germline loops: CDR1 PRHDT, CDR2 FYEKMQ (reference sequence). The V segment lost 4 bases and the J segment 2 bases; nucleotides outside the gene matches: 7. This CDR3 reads CASSSRDRSTYEQYF. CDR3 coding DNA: TGTGCCAGCAGCTCCCGGGACAGGTCTACCTACGAGCAGTACTTC. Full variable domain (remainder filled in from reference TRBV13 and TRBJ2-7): AAGVIQSPRHLIKEKRETATLKCYPIPRHDTVYWYQQGPGQDPQFLISFYEKMQSDKGSIPDRFSAQQFSDYHSELNMSSLELGDSALYFCASSSRDRSTYEQYFGPGTRLTVT.

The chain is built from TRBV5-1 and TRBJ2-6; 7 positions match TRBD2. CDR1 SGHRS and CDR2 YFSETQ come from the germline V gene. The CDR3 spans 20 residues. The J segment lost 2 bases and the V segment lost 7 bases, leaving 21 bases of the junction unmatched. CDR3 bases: TGCGCCAGCTCACCTAGGCTCGGGCCAGCGGGACGCCCTGGGGCCAACGTCCTGACTTTC. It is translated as CASSPRLGPAGRPGANVLTF.

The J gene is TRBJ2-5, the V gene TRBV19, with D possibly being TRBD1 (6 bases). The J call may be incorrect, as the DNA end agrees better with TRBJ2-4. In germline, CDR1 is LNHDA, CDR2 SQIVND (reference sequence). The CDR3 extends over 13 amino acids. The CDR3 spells CASSMGAENIQYF. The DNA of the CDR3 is TGTGCCAGTAGTATGGGGGCAGAAAACATTCAGTACTTC.

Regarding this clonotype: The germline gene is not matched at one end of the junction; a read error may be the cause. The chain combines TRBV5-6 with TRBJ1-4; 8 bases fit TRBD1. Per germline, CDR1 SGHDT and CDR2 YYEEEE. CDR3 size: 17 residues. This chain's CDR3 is CASSWGQEPPTNEKLLF. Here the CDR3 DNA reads TGTGCCAGCAGCTGGGGACAGGAACCCCCAACTAATGAAAAACTGCTTTTT.

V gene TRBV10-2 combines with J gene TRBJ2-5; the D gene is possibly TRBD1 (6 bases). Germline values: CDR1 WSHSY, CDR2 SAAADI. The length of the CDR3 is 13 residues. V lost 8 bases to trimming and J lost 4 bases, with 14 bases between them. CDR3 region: CASYRASRETQYF. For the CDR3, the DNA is TGCGCCAGCTACAGGGCTAGCCGAGAGACCCAGTACTTC.

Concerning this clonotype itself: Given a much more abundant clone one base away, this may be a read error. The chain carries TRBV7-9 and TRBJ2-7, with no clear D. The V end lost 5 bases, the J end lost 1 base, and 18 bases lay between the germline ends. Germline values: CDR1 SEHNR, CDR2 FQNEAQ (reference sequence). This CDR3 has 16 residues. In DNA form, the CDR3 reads TGTGCCAGCAGCCTTACAAGTGGAGCAGGATCCTACGAGCAGTACTTC. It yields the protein CASSLTSGAGSYEQYF.

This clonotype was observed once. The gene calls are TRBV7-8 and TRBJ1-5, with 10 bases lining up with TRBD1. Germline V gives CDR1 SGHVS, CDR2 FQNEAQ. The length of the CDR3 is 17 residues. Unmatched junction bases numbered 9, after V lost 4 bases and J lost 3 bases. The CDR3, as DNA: TGTGCCAGCAGCTCGGGACAGGGGAATAACGACAATCAGCCCCAGCATTTT. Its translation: CASSSGQGNNDNQPQHF.

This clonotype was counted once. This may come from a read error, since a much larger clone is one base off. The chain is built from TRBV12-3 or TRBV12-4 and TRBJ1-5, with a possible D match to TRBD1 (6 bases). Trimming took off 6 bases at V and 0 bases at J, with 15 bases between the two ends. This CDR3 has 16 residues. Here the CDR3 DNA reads TGTGCCAGCAGCGAGACAGGCGTTGGTAGCAATCAGCCCCAGCATTTT. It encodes CASSETGVGSNQPQHF.

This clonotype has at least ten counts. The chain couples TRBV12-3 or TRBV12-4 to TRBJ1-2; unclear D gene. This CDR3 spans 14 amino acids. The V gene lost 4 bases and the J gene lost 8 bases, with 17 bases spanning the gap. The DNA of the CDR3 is TGTGCCAGCAGTTCCGTGTGGGAGACGCGCGGCTACACCTTC. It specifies CASSSVWETRGYTF.

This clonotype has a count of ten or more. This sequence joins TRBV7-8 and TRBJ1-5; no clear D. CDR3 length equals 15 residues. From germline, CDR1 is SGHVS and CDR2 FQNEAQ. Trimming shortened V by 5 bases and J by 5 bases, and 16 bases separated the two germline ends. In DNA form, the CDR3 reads TGTGCCAGCAGCCGTTTTAGGATGGAAGATCAGCCCCAGCATTTT. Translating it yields CASSRFRMEDQPQHF.

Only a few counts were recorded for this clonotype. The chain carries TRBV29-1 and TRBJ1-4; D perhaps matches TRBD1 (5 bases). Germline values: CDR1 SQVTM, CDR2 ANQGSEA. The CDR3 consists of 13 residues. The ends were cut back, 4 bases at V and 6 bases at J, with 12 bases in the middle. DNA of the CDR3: TGCAGCGTTGGGTATCGGGGGGATGAAAAACTGTTTTTT. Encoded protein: CSVGYRGDEKLFF.

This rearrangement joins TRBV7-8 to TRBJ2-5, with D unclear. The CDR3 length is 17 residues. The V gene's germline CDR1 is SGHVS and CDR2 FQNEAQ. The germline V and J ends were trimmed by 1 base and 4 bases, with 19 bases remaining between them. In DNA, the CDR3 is TGTGCCAGCAGCTTAGACTCCGGTCGGCAGGTTGGAGAGACCCAGTACTTC. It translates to CASSLDSGRQVGETQYF.

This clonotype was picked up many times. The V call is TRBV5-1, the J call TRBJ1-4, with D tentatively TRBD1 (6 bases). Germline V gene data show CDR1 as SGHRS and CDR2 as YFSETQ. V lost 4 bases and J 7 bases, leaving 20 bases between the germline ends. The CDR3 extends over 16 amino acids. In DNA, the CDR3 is TGCGCCAGCAGCCTGGGATCTGTGAGAGGGGGTGAAAAACTGTTTTTT. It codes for CASSLGSVRGGEKLFF.

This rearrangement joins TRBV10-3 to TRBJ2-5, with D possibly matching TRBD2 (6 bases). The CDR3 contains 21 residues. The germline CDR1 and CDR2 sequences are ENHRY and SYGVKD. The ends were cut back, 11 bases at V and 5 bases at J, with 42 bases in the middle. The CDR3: CAARGRPSNTGEEGMMETQYF. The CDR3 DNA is TGTGCCGCTCGAGGCCGACCGAGCAACACCGGGGAGGAGGGGATGATGGAGACCCAGTACTTC.

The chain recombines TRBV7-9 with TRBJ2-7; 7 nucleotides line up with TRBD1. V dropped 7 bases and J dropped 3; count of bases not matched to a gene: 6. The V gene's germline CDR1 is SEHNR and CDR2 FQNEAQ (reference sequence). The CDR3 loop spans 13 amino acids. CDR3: CASTGTVNYEQYF. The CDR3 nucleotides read TGTGCCAGCACCGGGACAGTGAACTACGAGCAGTACTTC.